One T cell receptor (beta chain) is described in this entry. Its target is unknown. This table comes from immunoSEQ multiplex PCR, and its TCRdb copy is limited to in-frame clones, with some not included. This table holds about 590,000 clones, roughly 95% found once. Selected positively for CCR7 and CD45RO-negative, naive CD8 cells excluded terminally differentiated effector memory CD45RA+ cells. This entry belongs to a study of shared clonotypes between healthy human individuals. General observations from the study: A handful of donors showed sharing of about 4.7% of naive CD4 clonotypes.

Sequenced sample: naive CD8+ T cells sorted from blood. This clonotype was sampled from a woman aged 25-40 years in good health.

DNA of the CDR3: TGTGCCAGCAGCCAGGGGTCCGATACGCAGTATTTT. Residues: CASSQGSDTQYF. The chain couples TRBV7-6 to TRBJ2-3; the D gene is possibly TRBD1 (6 bases). In germline, CDR1 is SGHVS, CDR2 FNYEAQ. V lost 5 bases, J lost 6 bases, and 9 bases lay in between. The CDR3 is made up of 12 amino acids.